A selection of T cell receptor beta chains follows, all from one sample in a study of metastatic and nonmetastatic thyroid tumors. Via MiXCR, TCRdb re-called the PCR reads. The sample lists about 93,000 clones, about 13% occurring once. The sequenced sample consisted of blood. These receptors all stem from a female donor with papillary thyroid cancer or a benign thyroid nodule (not recorded which). Some clones in this sample may be carry-over from other donors' samples. The CDR3 runs from the conserved cysteine through the conserved F or W. The order of the fields is J gene, clone size, V gene, CDR3 length, D gene, CDR3 protein, CDR3 DNA. D genes are given only for firm matches. Not every row has a clone size; where given, it reads once, few, many or a size class.

J: TRBJ1-5
size: few
V: TRBV28
length: 13
D: NA
CDR3: CASSLGSNQPQHF
DNA: TGTGCCAGCAGTTTAGGATCCAATCAGCCCCAGCATTTT

J: TRBJ1-3
size: NA
V: TRBV5-4
length: 16
D: NA
CDR3: CASSNGQSASGNTIYF
DNA: TGTGCCAGCAGCAATGGACAGTCCGCCTCTGGAAACACCATATATTTT

J: TRBJ2-7
size: many
V: TRBV28
length: 14
D: TRBD1
CDR3: CASSYQGVAYEQYF
DNA: TGTGCCAGCAGTTATCAGGGGGTGGCCTACGAGCAGTACTTC

J: TRBJ1-3
size: many
V: TRBV20-1
length: 14
D: NA
CDR3: CSARMVNSGNTIYF
DNA: TGCAGTGCTAGAATGGTGAACTCTGGAAACACCATATATTTT

J: TRBJ2-1
size: many
V: TRBV20-1
length: 15
D: NA
CDR3: CSVSQGVGLRGWQFF
DNA: TGCAGTGTTAGCCAGGGAGTGGGTCTGAGGGGTTGGCAGTTCTTC

J: TRBJ1-4
size: many
V: TRBV28
length: 15
D: NA
CDR3: CASSLLGSENEKLFF
DNA: TGTGCCAGCAGTTTACTGGGGTCAGAAAATGAAAAACTGTTTTTT

J: TRBJ2-7
size: few
V: TRBV6-1
length: 16
D: TRBD2
CDR3: CASTSLGSGSSYEQYF
DNA: TGTGCCAGCACCTCGTTGGGTAGCGGGAGCTCCTACGAGCAGTACTTC

J: TRBJ1-1
size: many
V: TRBV19
length: 14
D: NA
CDR3: CASSLRGLNTEAFF
DNA: TGTGCCAGTAGTCTCCGGGGGTTGAACACTGAAGCTTTCTTT

J: TRBJ2-1
size: many
V: TRBV3-1
length: 15
D: NA
CDR3: CASSQDWRARSEQFF
DNA: TGTGCCAGCAGCCAAGATTGGAGGGCCCGGAGTGAGCAGTTCTTC

J: TRBJ1-1
size: many
V: TRBV6-2/TRBV6-3
length: 15
D: NA
CDR3: CASSPPGSRNTEAFF
DNA: TGTGCCAGCAGCCCGCCCGGGTCCCGGAACACTGAAGCTTTCTTT

J: TRBJ2-3
size: many
V: TRBV20-1
length: 16
D: TRBD2
CDR3: CSARDRNSGSPDTQYF
DNA: TGCAGTGCTAGAGATAGGAATAGCGGGAGCCCAGATACGCAGTATTTT

J: TRBJ2-1
size: many
V: TRBV19
length: 15
D: TRBD1
CDR3: CASSITQGARNEQFF
DNA: TGTGCCAGTAGTATCACCCAGGGGGCGCGTAATGAGCAGTTCTTC

J: TRBJ1-4
size: many
V: TRBV30
length: 15
D: TRBD1
CDR3: CAWSFLGGLNEKLFF
DNA: TGTGCCTGGAGTTTCCTAGGGGGCCTTAATGAAAAACTGTTTTTT

J: TRBJ2-3
size: many
V: TRBV4-3
length: 16
D: TRBD2
CDR3: CASSQESSGYTDTQYF
DNA: TGCGCCAGCAGCCAAGAATCTAGCGGCTACACAGATACGCAGTATTTT

J: TRBJ2-1
size: many
V: TRBV10-3
length: 14
D: NA
CDR3: CAISELDRYNEQFF
DNA: TGTGCCATCAGTGAACTGGACAGATACAATGAGCAGTTCTTC

J: TRBJ2-7
size: many
V: TRBV5-4
length: 15
D: TRBD1
CDR3: CASSRSDRSSYEQYF
DNA: TGTGCCAGCAGCCGTTCGGACAGGAGCTCCTACGAGCAGTACTTC

J: TRBJ1-2
size: many
V: TRBV30
length: 13
D: NA
CDR3: CAWSVEGTGGYTF
DNA: TGTGCCTGGAGTGTCGAGGGGACCGGTGGCTACACCTTC

J: TRBJ1-1
size: many
V: TRBV9
length: 16
D: NA
CDR3: CASSVGPGVGYTEAFF
DNA: TGTGCCAGCAGCGTAGGTCCCGGGGTGGGGTACACTGAAGCTTTCTTT

J: TRBJ1-6
size: few
V: TRBV9
length: 14
D: TRBD1
CDR3: CASSETGDTSPLHF
DNA: TGTGCCAGCAGCGAGACAGGGGACACTTCACCCCTCCACTTT

J: TRBJ1-2
size: NA
V: TRBV5-1
length: 13
D: NA
CDR3: CASSLEQGAGYTF
DNA: TGCGCCAGCAGCTTGGAACAGGGAGCTGGCTACACCTTC

J: TRBJ2-5
size: many
V: TRBV7-8
length: 13
D: NA
CDR3: CASSYSSGETQYF
DNA: TGTGCCAGCAGCTATAGCAGTGGGGAGACCCAGTACTTC

J: TRBJ2-3
size: many
V: TRBV6-2/TRBV6-3
length: 18
D: NA
CDR3: CASSYEGGSGLRTDTQYF
DNA: TGTGCCAGCAGTTATGAGGGGGGAAGCGGCCTCCGCACAGATACGCAGTATTTT

J: TRBJ2-4
size: few
V: TRBV25-1
length: 14
D: NA
CDR3: CASSPREAKNIQYF
DNA: TGTGCCAGTAGCCCCAGAGAAGCCAAAAACATTCAGTACTTC

J: TRBJ1-5
size: many
V: TRBV6-2/TRBV6-3
length: 14
D: NA
CDR3: CASSFRGRNQPQHF
DNA: TGTGCCAGCAGCTTCAGGGGCCGGAATCAGCCCCAGCATTTT

J: TRBJ2-1
size: NA
V: TRBV6-2/TRBV6-3
length: 16
D: TRBD2
CDR3: CSSSYFLAGPYNEQFF
DNA: TGTTCCAGCAGTTACTTTCTAGCGGGGCCGTACAATGAGCAGTTCTTC

J: TRBJ1-2
size: many
V: TRBV19
length: 15
D: NA
CDR3: CASSGSLNLLWGYTF
DNA: TGTGCCAGTAGTGGATCCCTTAACTTGCTATGGGGCTACACCTTC

J: TRBJ2-7
size: NA
V: TRBV11-2
length: 18
D: NA
CDR3: CASSKHGGRQGFTYEQCF
DNA: TGTGCCAGCAGCAAGCATGGGGGGCGACAGGGTTTCACCTACGAGCAGTGCTTC